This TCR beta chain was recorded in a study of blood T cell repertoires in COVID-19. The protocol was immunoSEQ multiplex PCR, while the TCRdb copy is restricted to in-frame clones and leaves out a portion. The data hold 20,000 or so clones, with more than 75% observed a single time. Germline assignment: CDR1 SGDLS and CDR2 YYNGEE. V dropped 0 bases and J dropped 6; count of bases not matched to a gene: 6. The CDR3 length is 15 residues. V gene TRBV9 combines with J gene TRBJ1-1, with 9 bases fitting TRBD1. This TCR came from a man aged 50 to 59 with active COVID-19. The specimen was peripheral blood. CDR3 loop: CASSVGTGEAPEAFF. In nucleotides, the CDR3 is TGTGCCAGCAGCGTAGGGACAGGGGAAGCCCCTGAAGCTTTCTTT.